The 21 T cell receptor beta chains presented below share a single source sample, sequenced in a study of OX40 agonist ivuxolimab in advanced cancers. Assay used: immunoSEQ multiplex PCR; TCRdb lists only in-frame clones, some missing. The sample yields approximately 9,800 clones, just over 75% seen once. Specimen: CD4+ or CD8+ T cells sorted from blood, collected in a trial of the OX40 agonist ivuxolimab. Receptor source: an adult with an advanced solid tumor such as melanoma, head and neck, liver or kidney cancer.

The J gene is TRBJ1-2, the V gene TRBV10-3; possibly TRBD1 for D (6 bases). V was shortened by 9 bases and J by 4 bases, with 18 bases between the two germline ends. There are 14 residues in the CDR3. The germline V gene encodes CDR1 ENHRY and CDR2 SYGVKD. The DNA of the CDR3 is TGTGCCATATACAGGGAGGCATATGCCTATGGCTACACCTTC. Protein sequence: CAIYREAYAYGYTF.

This clone was seen only once. The chain combines TRBV28 with TRBJ2-2; unclear D gene. Trimming cost V 7 bases and J 6 bases, with 15 bases left between them. Germline V lookup: CDR1 MDHEN, CDR2 SYDVKM. This CDR3 has 14 residues. The CDR3 loop is CASNKVLTAGELFF. For the CDR3, the DNA is TGTGCCAGCAATAAAGTCCTCACGGCCGGGGAGCTGTTTTTT.

The chain employs TRBV4-1 and TRBJ1-1, with D hard to call. Trimming removed 5 bases at V and 0 bases at J, with 7 bases between. CDR3 size: 13 residues. Germline CDR1 MGHRA, CDR2 YSYEKL. The CDR3 DNA follows: TGCGCCAGCAGCGGCAACATGAACACTGAAGCTTTCTTT. Its translation is CASSGNMNTEAFF.

Judged by abundance, this clone is large. The chain combines TRBV9 with TRBJ1-2, with D maybe TRBD1 (6 bases). Trimming shortened V by 4 bases and J by 3 bases, and 19 bases separated the two germline ends. The CDR3 spans 16 residues. Germline values: CDR1 SGDLS, CDR2 YYNGEE. CDR3 nucleotide sequence: TGTGCCAGCAGCCCCCTCTCCAGGGGCCCCTACTATGGCTACACCTTC. Translated: CASSPLSRGPYYGYTF.

The chain couples TRBV15 to TRBJ2-7; 9 bases line up with TRBD2. Germline CDR1 is LNHNV and CDR2 is YYDKDF (reference sequence). The J segment lost 4 bases and the V segment lost 0 bases, leaving 4 bases of the junction unmatched. This CDR3 comprises 15 residues. In nucleotides, the CDR3 is TGTGCCACCAGCAGAGAATCGGGACTAGCATACGAGCAGTACTTC. Translating it yields CATSRESGLAYEQYF.

The V gene is TRBV7-8, the J gene TRBJ2-5, with TRBD2 matching over 7 bases. The germline gives CDR1 SGHVS, CDR2 FQNEAQ. V dropped 11 bases and J dropped 2; count of bases not matched to a gene: 14. This CDR3 is built from 15 residues. CDR3 residues: CAVSRTGGFQETQYF. CDR3 nucleotide sequence: TGTGCCGTTTCGAGGACGGGAGGCTTTCAAGAGACCCAGTACTTC.

The V call is TRBV27, the J call TRBJ2-7; D might be TRBD1 (5 bases). Germline loops: CDR1 MNHEY, CDR2 SMNVEV (reference sequence). The CDR3 sequence is 14 residues long. V gave up 2 bases and J gave up 0 bases, with 8 bases separating them. The CDR3 DNA reads as TGTGCCAGCAGTTTAAACAGGTTCTCCTACGAGCAGTACTTC. Residues: CASSLNRFSYEQYF.

This chain uses TRBV11-2 with TRBJ2-7; possibly TRBD2 for D (6 bases). CDR1 and CDR2 (germline): SGHAT, FQNNGV. This CDR3 has 17 residues. V shed 2 bases and J shed 4 bases, with 21 bases lying between them. This CDR3 is CASSLTRGVSGGYEQYF. DNA of the CDR3: TGTGCCAGCAGCTTAACTCGCGGGGTTAGCGGAGGGTACGAGCAGTACTTC.

The genes are TRBV28 and TRBJ1-3, with TRBD1 matching over 7 bases. Trimming at V came to 2 bases and at J to 3 bases, leaving 7 bases not matched to a gene. Germline assignment: CDR1 MDHEN and CDR2 SYDVKM. CDR3 length: 16 amino acids. The CDR3 region is CASSLRQGARGNTIYF. The CDR3 nucleotides read TGTGCCAGCAGTTTAAGACAGGGCGCCCGTGGAAACACCATATATTTT.

The chain combines TRBV6-1 with TRBJ2-7; TRBD1 matches at 7 bases. The V segment lost 1 base and the J segment 3 bases; nucleotides outside the gene matches: 3. The germline V gene has CDR1 MNHNS and CDR2 SASEGT. The CDR3 has 14 amino acids. The CDR3 sequence: CASSEGGGGYEQYF. For the CDR3, the DNA is TGTGCCAGCAGTGAAGGAGGGGGCGGCTACGAGCAGTACTTC.

This clone was found a few times. The chain carries TRBV6-5 and TRBJ1-1, with D uncertain. The V and J ends lost 6 bases and 4 bases respectively, with 15 bases between them. CDR3 size: 14 residues. Germline-derived CDR1 and CDR2 are MNHEY and SVGAGI. The CDR3 loop is CASRWADGSTEAFF. CDR3 coding DNA: TGTGCCAGCAGGTGGGCAGATGGGAGCACTGAAGCTTTCTTT.

This rearrangement joins TRBV27 to TRBJ1-5; tentative D call: TRBD1 (5 bases). There are 15 residues in the CDR3. Trimming shortened V by 0 bases and J by 4 bases, and 10 bases separated the two germline ends. CDR1 is MNHEY and CDR2 is SMNVEV in the germline V gene (reference sequence). The CDR3 loop is CASSLSGGLNQPQHF. In nucleotides, the CDR3 is TGTGCCAGCAGTTTATCGGGGGGGTTGAATCAGCCCCAGCATTTT.

The chain combines TRBV6-5 with TRBJ1-2; 8 bases match TRBD1. The CDR3 consists of 14 residues. Germline loops: CDR1 MNHEY, CDR2 SVGAGI. Trimming cost V 8 bases and J 6 bases; bases outside gene matches: 11. The CDR3: CASVGQGRGDGYTF. The CDR3 DNA reads as TGTGCCAGCGTCGGACAGGGTCGGGGGGATGGCTACACCTTC.

The rearrangement uses TRBV30 and TRBJ2-2; 9 bases are a match to TRBD1. The CDR3 runs to 15 residues. V shed 7 bases and J 2 bases; nucleotides not matched to a gene: 8. CDR1 GTSNPN and CDR2 SVGIG come from the germline V gene (reference sequence). CDR3 loop: CASTTTGGNTGELFF. The CDR3 coding sequence is TGTGCCTCAACTACGACAGGGGGTAACACCGGGGAGCTGTTTTTT.

In its sample, this clone is medium-sized. The CDR3, as DNA: TGTGCCAGCAGCCCCGGTCCTGACACCGGGGAGCTGTTTTTT. It yields the protein CASSPGPDTGELFF. V gene TRBV7-3 combines with J gene TRBJ2-2; no definite D call. Trimming took off 5 bases at V and 3 bases at J, with 10 bases between the two ends. The CDR3 loop spans 14 amino acids. The germline V gene has CDR1 SGHTA and CDR2 FQGTGA.

The gene calls are TRBV27 and TRBJ2-7; 8 nucleotides align to TRBD1. The J segment lost 5 bases and the V segment lost 4 bases, leaving 7 bases of the junction unmatched. Germline CDR1 and CDR2: MNHEY and SMNVEV (reference sequence). The CDR3 covers 14 residues. CDR3 protein: CASSSGTGVHEQYF. DNA for the CDR3: TGTGCCAGCAGTTCGGGGACAGGAGTCCACGAGCAGTACTTC.

The chain couples TRBV9 to TRBJ2-5; possible D gene TRBD2, 8 bases. The CDR3 is made up of 15 amino acids. V was shortened by 5 bases and J by 4 bases, with 18 bases between the two germline ends. Germline loops: CDR1 SGDLS, CDR2 YYNGEE. The CDR3 DNA is TGTGCCAGCAGTACAGGGGCGGGAGGAGGAGAGACCCAGTACTTC. Amino acid sequence: CASSTGAGGGETQYF.

The chain joins TRBV27 to TRBJ2-7; 9 nucleotides agree with TRBD1. V lost 6 bases, J lost 1 base, and 4 bases stayed unmatched. Germline V gives CDR1 MNHEY, CDR2 SMNVEV (reference sequence). The CDR3 covers 14 residues. The CDR3 here is CASSLTGGSYEQYF. As DNA, the CDR3 is TGTGCCAGCAGCTTGACAGGGGGGTCCTACGAGCAGTACTTC.

The J gene is TRBJ1-1, the V gene TRBV4-3; D gene unclear. The CDR3 totals 12 residues. CDR1 is LGHNA, CDR2 YSLEER, per germline. Trimming removed 0 bases at V and 7 bases at J, with 6 bases between. The CDR3 nucleotides read TGCGCCAGCAGCCAAGACCACAATGAAGCTTTCTTT. This encodes CASSQDHNEAFF.

This sequence joins TRBV5-6 and TRBJ2-1; 9 bases are a match to TRBD2. The CDR3 extends over 13 amino acids. The germline gives CDR1 SGHDT, CDR2 YYEEEE. V lost 4 bases to trimming and J lost 9 bases; unmatched junction nucleotides: 5. CDR3 residues: CASSLGTSSEQFF. The CDR3 region has the DNA TGTGCCAGCAGCCTCGGGACTAGCAGTGAGCAGTTCTTC.

The V and J genes are TRBV7-9 and TRBJ2-1; 11 positions match TRBD2. The germline gives CDR1 SEHNR, CDR2 FQNEAQ (reference sequence). J lost 9 bases, V lost 5 bases, and 9 bases had no gene match. The CDR3 is made up of 15 amino acids. Here the CDR3 DNA reads TGTGCCAGCAGCCCAACTAGCGGGAGTCAGGGTGAGCAGTTCTTC. This sequence encodes CASSPTSGSQGEQFF.